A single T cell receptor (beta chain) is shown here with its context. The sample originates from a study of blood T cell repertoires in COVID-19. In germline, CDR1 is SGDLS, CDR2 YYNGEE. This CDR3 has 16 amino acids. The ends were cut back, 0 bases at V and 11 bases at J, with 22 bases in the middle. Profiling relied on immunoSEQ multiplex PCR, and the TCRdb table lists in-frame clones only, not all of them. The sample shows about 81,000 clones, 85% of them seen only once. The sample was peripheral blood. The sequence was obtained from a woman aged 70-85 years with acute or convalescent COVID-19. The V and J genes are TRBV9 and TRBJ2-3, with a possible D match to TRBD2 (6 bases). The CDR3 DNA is TGTGCCAGCAGCGTAGATCTTAGCGGATACGAAGTGGGGCAGTATTTT. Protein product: CASSVDLSGYEVGQYF.